Listed below are T cell receptor beta chains from one sample, sequenced in a study of T cell repertoires in cytomegalovirus infection. TCRdb re-called the reads through MiXCR, storing one row per CDR3 protein. The sample lists more than 200,000 distinct CDR3 sequences, roughly 9% seen once, with roughly 16% in the top ten. Sequences were obtained from PBMCs. Receptor source: a human donor in good health (CMV status not recorded). Some clones in this sample may be carry-over from other donors' samples. Both conserved end residues are part of each CDR3. A D gene is named only where the DNA matches it firmly. The listing skips clone size in some rows; elsewhere it reads once, few, many or a size class.

CDR3 protein	CDR3 DNA	D gene	J gene	V gene	clone size
CASSLDSGTGNSPLHF	TGTGCCAGCAGCTTAGATTCCGGGACGGGGAATTCACCCCTCCACTTT	.	TRBJ1-6	TRBV7-9	many
CASSEVIYEQYF	TGTGCCAGCAGTGAAGTTATCTACGAGCAGTACTTC	.	TRBJ2-7	TRBV2	many
CASSPGQRNTEAFF	TGTGCCAGCAGTCCCGGACAAAGGAACACTGAAGCTTTCTTT	.	TRBJ1-1	TRBV27	many
CASSFGAGVKTFETQYF	TGTGCCAGCAGCTTTGGCGCGGGGGTTAAAACGTTTGAGACCCAGTACTTC	TRBD2	TRBJ2-5	TRBV7-2	many
CASSSSRSSTVLNRAQHF	TGTGCCAGCAGCTCCTCGCGCTCTTCGACAGTTCTTAATAGGGCCCAGCATTTT	.	TRBJ1-5	TRBV2	few
CASSLYRTPYEQYF	TGTGCCAGCAGCTTATACAGGACTCCCTACGAGCAGTACTTC	.	TRBJ2-7	TRBV7-2	few
CSVDVLGHEQYF	TGCAGCGTTGATGTCTTGGGCCACGAGCAGTACTTC	.	TRBJ2-7	TRBV29-1	few
CASSPGTGQETQYF	TGTGCCAGCTCACCTGGGACGGGCCAAGAGACCCAGTACTTC	.	TRBJ2-5	TRBV18	.
CSARAVTASNQPQHF	TGCAGTGCTAGAGCGGTAACAGCTTCCAATCAGCCCCAGCATTTT	.	TRBJ1-5	TRBV20-1	many
CASSGRGVDEAFF	TGTGCCAGCAGCGGTCGGGGAGTGGATGAAGCTTTCTTT	.	TRBJ1-1	TRBV7-2	many
CAFGQGVPTYNEQFF	TGTGCCTTTGGACAGGGGGTTCCCACCTACAATGAGCAGTTCTTC	TRBD1	TRBJ2-1	TRBV30	.
CASSFLNEKLFF	TGTGCCAGCAGCTTCCTAAATGAAAAACTGTTTTTT	.	TRBJ1-4	TRBV5-5	many
CASSTPRGGLMKAFF	TGTGCCAGCAGTACCCCGCGCGGGGGCCTAATGAAAGCTTTCTTT	.	TRBJ1-1	TRBV27	few
CASSVGGGGLYEQYF	TGTGCCAGCAGCGTAGGTGGAGGGGGCCTTTACGAGCAGTACTTC	.	TRBJ2-7	TRBV9	many
CASSLFWDNELFF	TGTGCCAGCAGTTTATTTTGGGATAACGAACTGTTTTTT	.	TRBJ1-4	TRBV28	many
CASSLDATSEQYF	TGTGCCAGCAGCTTAGATGCGACTAGTGAGCAGTATTTT	.	TRBJ2-3	TRBV11-2	few
CASGRGADTQYF	TGTGCCAGCGGGAGGGGCGCAGATACGCAGTATTTT	TRBD2	TRBJ2-3	TRBV7-2	many
CSAITPGQSTDTQYF	TGCAGTGCTATAACCCCGGGACAGAGCACAGATACGCAGTATTTT	TRBD1	TRBJ2-3	TRBV20-1	many
CAGLGTALNTEAFF	TGTGCCGGGCTGGGGACGGCCTTGAACACTGAAGCTTTCTTT	.	TRBJ1-1	TRBV30	.
CASSIPRQSNQPQHF	TGTGCCAGTAGTATCCCCCGACAGAGCAATCAGCCCCAGCATTTT	.	TRBJ1-5	TRBV19	.
CASSYSGTANEQYF	TGTGCCAGCAGTTACAGTGGGACAGCCAACGAGCAGTACTTC	TRBD1	TRBJ2-7	TRBV6-6	many
CASSSSPWAGPDGYTF	TGTGCCAGCAGCTCTAGCCCCTGGGCAGGGCCGGATGGCTACACCTTC	.	TRBJ1-2	TRBV7-2	many
CAWMRGGVYNEQFF	TGTGCCTGGATGAGGGGGGGAGTCTACAATGAGCAGTTCTTC	.	TRBJ2-1	TRBV30	few
CASRIGAGGGGTEAFF	TGTGCCAGCCGAATTGGGGCGGGGGGTGGGGGCACTGAAGCTTTCTTT	.	TRBJ1-1	TRBV7-2	many